This T cell receptor beta chain was captured by sequencing in a study of cytomegalovirus exposure and HLA in healthy donors. This clone has just a few counts. This CDR3 fails to terminate in the conserved phenylalanine or tryptophan, so it likely reflects a read error. The DNA is omitted, as the CDR3 cannot be located on it reliably, and the CDR3 follows TCRdb's listing. Primers for the PCR totalled 60 Vbeta and 13 Jbeta. Sequenced by immunoSEQ multiplex PCR; TCRdb stores in-frame clones only, minus some. The sample holds about 100,000 clones, 60% to 85% seen once. Per germline, CDR1 SNHLY and CDR2 FYNNEI. The CDR3 is 10 amino acids in total, end residues counted.

The sequencing sample was made of PBMCs. The source is a woman younger than 35 in good health and CMV-seropositive. V gene TRBV2 combines with J gene TRBJ1-1. The CDR3 protein is CASRVSEALV.